Listed below are T cell receptor beta chains from one sample, sequenced in a study of blood T cell repertoires in COVID-19. Clones were read by immunoSEQ multiplex PCR, and TCRdb kept only the in-frame ones, dropping some. This sample has 180,000 or so clones, with approximately 91% found just once. Sequencing was carried out using peripheral blood. These receptors were taken from a man aged 40-49 years with acute or convalescent COVID-19. The CDR3 runs from the conserved cysteine through the conserved F or W.

V	J	CDR3
TRBV6-4	TRBJ2-1	CASSPLAGGYNEQFF
TRBV9	TRBJ2-3	CASSGTGGFTDTQYF
TRBV4-1	TRBJ2-1	CASSPTSSPDNEQFF
TRBV5-8	TRBJ2-4	CASSLEGSIQYF
TRBV30	TRBJ2-5	CAWSVGLAETQYF
TRBV24-1	TRBJ2-3	CATSVASGGAFPTDTQYF
TRBV5-4	TRBJ2-5	CASSLRLASETQYF
TRBV19	TRBJ2-3	CASSMSLADTQYF
TRBV4-3	TRBJ2-1	CASSLMGGSSYNEQFF
TRBV3-1/TRBV3-2	TRBJ2-1	CASSLYSRQSEQFF
TRBV10-3	TRBJ1-1	CALRRQSNTEAFF
TRBV5-1	TRBJ1-2	CASSLAPGQGEDYGYTF
TRBV5-5	TRBJ1-1	CASTSMPGMNTEAFF
TRBV7-2	TRBJ1-1	CASSLAQGNTEAFF
TRBV28	TRBJ1-5	CATPGTKYSNQPQHF
TRBV27	TRBJ2-3	CASSSYPGGTDTQYF
TRBV29-1	TRBJ2-2	CSAKTSGGLAGELFF
TRBV28	TRBJ1-2	CASSFSGQRVYGYTF
TRBV5-1	TRBJ2-2	CASALAGQGTGELFF
TRBV29-1	TRBJ2-7	CSVDAGWTGEQYF